This TCR beta chain was recovered during a study of T cell clonotyping in hematopoietic cell transplantation. To note about this clone: Its antigen is as yet unknown.

Findings and limits, study-wide: Recipient TCR diversity dropped after transplant; expanded clonotypes rose from day 30 to 180.

The table came from immunoSEQ multiplex PCR; TCRdb's copy has only in-frame clones and leaves some out. This table holds 25,000 to 30,000 clones, 80% to 95% found once. CDR3 length equals 17 residues. With V trimmed by 0 bases and J by 0 bases, 3 bases remained unmatched. Germline CDR1 LGHNA, CDR2 YNFKEQ. This material consisted of PBMCs, taken 100 days after allogeneic stem cell transplant. This rearrangement joins TRBV4-2 to TRBJ2-2; 8 bases align to TRBD1. The clonotype was recovered from a female patient between 50 and 59 years old who had an allogeneic stem cell transplant from a related donor, so the T cells may come from the graft donor. Some clones in this sample may be carry-over from other donors' samples. The CDR3 DNA sequence: TGTGCCAGCAGCCAAGAGCGACAGGGGACGAACACCGGGGAGCTGTTTTTT. This gives the protein CASSQERQGTNTGELFF.